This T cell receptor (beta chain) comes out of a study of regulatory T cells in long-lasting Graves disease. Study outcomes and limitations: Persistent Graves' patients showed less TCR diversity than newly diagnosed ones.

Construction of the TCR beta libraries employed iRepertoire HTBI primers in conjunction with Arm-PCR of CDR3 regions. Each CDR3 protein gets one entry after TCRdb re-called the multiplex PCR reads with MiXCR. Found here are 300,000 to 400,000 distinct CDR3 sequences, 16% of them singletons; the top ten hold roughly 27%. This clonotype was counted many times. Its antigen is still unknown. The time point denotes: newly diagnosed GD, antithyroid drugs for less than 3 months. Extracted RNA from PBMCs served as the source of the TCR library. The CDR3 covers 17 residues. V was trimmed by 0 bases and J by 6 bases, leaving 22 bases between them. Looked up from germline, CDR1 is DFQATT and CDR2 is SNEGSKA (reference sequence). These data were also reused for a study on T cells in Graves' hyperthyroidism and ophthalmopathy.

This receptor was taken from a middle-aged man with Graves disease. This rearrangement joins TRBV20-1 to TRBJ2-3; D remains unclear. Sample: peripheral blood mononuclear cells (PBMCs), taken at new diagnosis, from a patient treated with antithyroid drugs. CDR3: CSARDRADLRRWDTQYF. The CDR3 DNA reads TGCAGTGCTAGAGACCGGGCAGACCTGCGCCGTTGGGATACGCAGTATTTT.